Listed here are 23 T cell receptor beta chains from one sample, sequenced in a study of beta chain features in type 1 diabetes. Study results and caveats: Type 1 diabetes patients showed a moderate but significant shortening of TCRB CDR3s in all four CD4+ subsets.

The investigators reverse transcribed all of the isolated RNA, so they sequenced expressed TCRB transcripts. The repertoire was sequenced with immunoSEQ multiplex PCR; TCRdb's copy has only in-frame clones and lacks some. This sample has around 280,000 clones, with approximately 16% found just once. These receptors' antigens are unknown. Sequencing was carried out using naive CD4+ T cells from blood. These receptor sequences come from a young man with type 1 diabetes.

The gene calls are TRBV15 and TRBJ2-3, with 7 bases that match TRBD1. The germline gives CDR1 LNHNV, CDR2 YYDKDF (reference sequence). The CDR3 contains 15 residues. The junction had 4 bases not matched to a gene; V was cut back by 4 bases and J by 0 bases. The CDR3 DNA reads as TGTGCCACCAGCACCCGACAGGGAAGCACAGATACGCAGTATTTT. Translating it yields CATSTRQGSTDTQYF. Full variable domain (missing parts from reference TRBV15 and TRBJ2-3): DAMVIQNPRYQVTQFGKPVTLSCSQTLNHNVMYWYQQKSSQAPKLLFHYYDKDFNNEADTPDNFQSRRPNTSFCFLDIRSPGLGDTAMYLCATSTRQGSTDTQYFGPGTRLTVL.

On this clone: This sample also contains other DNA sequences that code for the same CDR3. The chain uses TRBV7-2 and TRBJ2-7; possibly TRBD1 for D (5 bases). The V gene's germline CDR1 is SGHTA and CDR2 FQGNSA. Between the trimmed V and J ends, which lost 1 base and 1 base, there was a span of 5 bases. The length of the CDR3 is 13 residues. For the CDR3, the DNA is TGTGCCAGCAGCTTAGACAGGTCCTACGAGCAGTACTTC. Translated, it gives CASSLDRSYEQYF.

This clone showed up just a few times. CDR3 loop: CAWGVLDEQYF. In nucleotides, the CDR3 is TGTGCCTGGGGAGTGTTGGACGAGCAGTACTTC. V and J are TRBV30 and TRBJ2-7; no definite D call. Trimming shortened V by 5 bases and J by 5 bases, and 10 bases separated the two germline ends. CDR1 and CDR2 (germline): GTSNPN, SVGIG (reference sequence). The CDR3 spans 11 residues.

In this sample, this clone turned up a few times. The chain carries TRBV7-9 and TRBJ2-5; maybe TRBD2 (5 bases). The DNA end is a closer match to TRBJ2-7, so the J assignment may be wrong. The CDR3 is 13 residues long. Germline CDR1 is SEHNR and CDR2 is FQNEAQ (reference sequence). The CDR3 bases are TGTGCCAGCAGCATCCGGGATAGATACGAGCAGTACTTC. Its translation is CASSIRDRYEQYF.

This clone has just a few counts. CDR3 in DNA: TGTGCCAGCAGTTCCCTCCGACTAGCGGGAGGCCGAGGACTTAACACAGATACGCAGTATTTT. Amino acids: CASSSLRLAGGRGLNTDTQYF. The V call is TRBV28, the J call TRBJ2-3; 13 nucleotides align to TRBD2. Trimming took 4 bases from V and 2 from J; bases not matched to a gene: 18. The length of the CDR3 is 21 residues. Germline V gene sequence: CDR1 MDHEN, CDR2 SYDVKM.

The gene calls are TRBV4-3 and TRBJ1-4, with 7 nucleotides matching TRBD1. Germline loops: CDR1 LGHNA, CDR2 YSLEER. J gave up 8 bases and V 3 bases, and 12 bases lay outside the gene matches. This CDR3 is 16 amino acids long. CDR3 DNA: TGCGCCAGCAGCCAGGGGATAGACAGGGTGGCGGAAAAACTGTTTTTT. This encodes CASSQGIDRVAEKLFF.

The rearrangement links TRBV7-2 to TRBJ2-5; TRBD2 matches at 8 bases. With 8 bases clipped from V and 4 bases from J, the junction kept 15 bases outside the gene matches. The CDR3 sequence is 16 residues long. The germline CDR1 and CDR2 sequences are SGHTA and FQGNSA. The CDR3 coding sequence is TGTGCCAGCGGGCAGTTCGGGGGGGGGCTCATAGAGACCCAGTACTTC. Translation gives CASGQFGGGLIETQYF. Complete variable domain (other parts from reference TRBV7-2 and TRBJ2-5): GAGVSQSPSNKVTEKGKDVELRCDPISGHTALYWYRQSLGQGLEFLIYFQGNSAPDKSGLPSDRFSAERTGGSVSTLTIQRTQQEDSAVYLCASGQFGGGLIETQYFGPGTRLLVL.

The table lists this clone with a few counts. The J gene is TRBJ2-7, the V gene TRBV4-3; TRBD2 might be the D (6 bases). Germline lookup yields CDR1 LGHNA and CDR2 YSLEER. The V end lost 0 bases, the J end lost 3 bases, and 12 bases lay between the germline ends. The CDR3 has 15 amino acids. Here the CDR3 DNA reads TGCGCCAGCAGCCAAGACCTTGCGGACTACTACGAGCAGTACTTC. This gives the protein CASSQDLADYYEQYF.

This clone was seen only a few times. The V call is TRBV29-1, the J call TRBJ2-7, with 11 nucleotides matching TRBD1. The CDR3 is made up of 13 amino acids. Germline assignment: CDR1 SQVTM and CDR2 ANQGSEA. Trimming at V came to 4 bases and at J to 5 bases, leaving 4 bases not matched to a gene. CDR3 DNA sequence: TGCAGCGTTGCGGGACAGGGGGGCCACGAGCAGTACTTC. It is translated as CSVAGQGGHEQYF.

The V gene is TRBV28, the J gene TRBJ1-5, with D possibly TRBD1 on 5 matching bases. The CDR3 loop spans 15 amino acids. Germline V CDR1 and CDR2: MDHEN, SYDVKM. Trimming removed 5 bases at V and 6 bases at J, with 17 bases between. In nucleotides, the CDR3 is TGTGCCAGCAGTACCCCATCGACAGTGGGTCAGCCCCAGCATTTT. Protein: CASSTPSTVGQPQHF.

The CDR3: CASSLSPSGRRAGELFF. For the CDR3, the DNA is TGTGCCAGCAGCTTGTCTCCTAGCGGGAGGAGGGCCGGGGAGCTGTTTTTT. The chain combines TRBV5-6 with TRBJ2-2; 11 bases fit TRBD2. CDR1 and CDR2 from the germline V gene are SGHDT and YYEEEE. Losses at the gene ends were 1 base for V and 6 bases for J; bases not matched to a gene: 8. The CDR3 length is 17 residues. Together with reference TRBV5-6 and TRBJ2-2, the CDR3 gives the full variable domain: DAGVTQSPTHLIKTRGQQVTLRCSPKSGHDTVSWYQQALGQGPQFIFQYYEEEERQRGNFPDRFSGHQFPNYSSELNVNALLLGDSALYLCASSLSPSGRRAGELFFGEGSRLTVL.

This clone appeared a few times. This chain links TRBV19 with TRBJ2-1; 10 positions match TRBD2. V lost 9 bases, J lost 5 bases, and 7 bases stayed unmatched. Germline loops: CDR1 LNHDA, CDR2 SQIVND (reference sequence). There are 14 residues in the CDR3. CDR3 in amino acids: CASRASGSHNEQFF. The CDR3 DNA reads as TGTGCCAGCCGGGCTAGCGGGAGCCACAATGAGCAGTTCTTC.

Notes on this clone: At the DNA level, this CDR3 is encoded by other sequences in the same sample as well. This chain links TRBV18 with TRBJ1-2, with D maybe TRBD1 (5 bases). V shed 3 bases and J shed 2 bases, with 10 bases lying between them. In germline, CDR1 is KGHSH, CDR2 LQKENI. The length of the CDR3 is 14 residues. The DNA of the CDR3 is TGTGCCAGCTCACCTCGGCAGGGAAACTATGGCTACACCTTC. Amino acids: CASSPRQGNYGYTF.

The rearrangement uses TRBV27 and TRBJ1-4; 8 nucleotides agree with TRBD1. This CDR3 is 16 amino acids long. From germline, CDR1 is MNHEY and CDR2 SMNVEV (reference sequence). Trimming cost V 6 bases and J 8 bases; bases outside gene matches: 14. CDR3 residues: CASRTRSGGAREKLFF. Written as DNA, the CDR3 is TGTGCCAGCAGGACAAGGTCAGGGGGCGCGAGGGAAAAACTGTTTTTT.

The chain links TRBV29-1 to TRBJ1-1; no reliable D call. Germline CDR1 is SQVTM and CDR2 is ANQGSEA. The CDR3 is 13 residues long. The V and J ends lost 4 bases and 5 bases respectively, with 14 bases between them. This chain's CDR3 is CSVVSGLRTEAFF. The CDR3 region has the DNA TGCAGCGTTGTTTCAGGTCTGCGTACTGAAGCTTTCTTT.

The V call is TRBV6-5, the J call TRBJ1-6; 7 bases are shared with TRBD1. Germline V gene lookup returns CDR1 MNHEY and CDR2 SVGAGI. The CDR3 sequence is 14 residues long. V lost 6 bases to trimming and J lost 7 bases; unmatched junction nucleotides: 6. This chain's CDR3 is CASRPRQGNSPLHF. The CDR3 DNA sequence: TGTGCCAGCAGACCCCGACAGGGAAATTCACCCCTCCACTTT.

As regards this clone: This specimen includes other DNA sequences encoding the same CDR3. V usage is TRBV7-2 and J usage is TRBJ2-1; 12 nucleotides line up with TRBD2. The V and J ends lost 6 bases and 4 bases, in that order; junction bases with no gene match: 4. Germline V lookup: CDR1 SGHTA, CDR2 FQGNSA. The length of the CDR3 is 15 residues. The CDR3 loop is CASSRTSGGYNEQFF. The CDR3 DNA reads TGTGCCAGCAGTCGTACTAGCGGGGGGTACAATGAGCAGTTCTTC.

This clone has only a few counts. V gene TRBV7-9 combines with J gene TRBJ1-5; no reliable D call. Per the germline V gene, CDR1 is SEHNR and CDR2 is FQNEAQ (reference sequence). The CDR3 totals 14 residues. The V and J ends lost 3 bases and 0 bases respectively, with 6 bases between them. In DNA form, the CDR3 reads TGTGCCAGCAGCTTCCAGGATAGCAATCAGCCCCAGCATTTT. Its translation is CASSFQDSNQPQHF.

This chain joins TRBV7-8 and TRBJ1-2, with a tentative D call TRBD1 (6 bases). The germline V gene encodes CDR1 SGHVS and CDR2 FQNEAQ. The CDR3 is 15 amino acids. With 3 bases removed from V and 4 bases from J, the gap between germline ends came to 15 bases. The CDR3 spells CASSFTGQGFYGYTF. CDR3 bases: TGTGCCAGCAGCTTTACAGGCCAGGGGTTCTATGGCTACACCTTC.

This clone came up a few times. CDR3 amino acids: CASSVPLAGADTQYF. In DNA form, the CDR3 reads TGTGCCAGCAGCGTACCCCTAGCGGGAGCAGATACGCAGTATTTT. The V and J genes are TRBV9 and TRBJ2-3, with 10 nucleotides matching TRBD2. J gave up 4 bases and V 1 base, and 3 bases lay outside the gene matches. The germline gives CDR1 SGDLS, CDR2 YYNGEE. The CDR3 is 15 amino acids.

This clone was detected only once. The chain carries TRBV10-2 and TRBJ2-3; D might be TRBD1 (5 bases). CDR1 is WSHSY, CDR2 SAAADI, per germline. The V end was cut by 2 bases, the J end by 6 bases, with 12 bases between. CDR3 size: 14 residues. The CDR3 is CASSEGAMSDTQYF. Here the CDR3 DNA reads TGCGCCAGCAGTGAGGGGGCTATGTCTGATACGCAGTATTTT.

This clone was observed a handful of times. This chain joins TRBV18 and TRBJ2-5; TRBD2 matches at 14 bases. The CDR3 totals 16 residues. Germline V CDR1 and CDR2: KGHSH, LQKENI. Germline trimming cut 6 bases from V and 3 bases from J; bases unmatched to any gene: 6. CDR3 in DNA: TGTGCCAGCTCCGATCGACTAGCGGGAGGGGAAGAGACCCAGTACTTC. Translation gives CASSDRLAGGEETQYF.

The chain recombines TRBV29-1 with TRBJ2-5, with 7 nucleotides matching TRBD1. The CDR3 is 13 amino acids. V gave up 6 bases and J gave up 4 bases; unmatched junction bases: 8. The germline V gene encodes CDR1 SQVTM and CDR2 ANQGSEA. Written as DNA, the CDR3 is TGCAGCGTGGAGACAGGGTACGGAGAGACCCAGTACTTC. It yields the protein CSVETGYGETQYF.